This TCR beta chain stems from a study of blood T cell repertoires in COVID-19. For the study at large: COVID-19 samples collected from the United States, Italy and Spain covered acute and convalescent phases. Sources were T cells, B-cell-depleted T cells, or PBMCs; the material itself was cDNA or gDNA.

The CDR3 totals 11 residues. Trimming stripped 2 bases from V and 9 bases from J, with 8 bases between. CDR1 is SNHLY and CDR2 is FYNNEI in the germline V gene. TCRdb's copy holds only in-frame clones and misses some; the assay was immunoSEQ multiplex PCR. The sample contains about 170,000 clones, approximately 87% of which appear only once. The chain combines TRBV2 with TRBJ2-7; tentatively, D is TRBD2 (6 bases). Sequenced: peripheral blood. This clonotype was obtained from a woman aged 60-70 years with COVID-19, enrolled during active disease. The CDR3 region is CASSESGRQYF. Written as DNA, the CDR3 is TGTGCCAGCAGTGAAAGCGGGCGGCAGTACTTC.